Described below is a single TCR beta chain sequence and its context. Its target is unknown. Trimming cost V 1 base and J 6 bases, with 4 bases left between them. Germline V gene sequence: CDR1 SEHNR, CDR2 FQNEAQ (reference sequence). CDR3 length: 11 amino acids. The sample originates from a study of cytomegalovirus exposure and HLA in healthy donors. For the study at large: Sequencing of roughly 180 million T cells in an earlier analysis found 100 million to 140 million unique TCR beta sequences.

The PCR made use of 60 Vbeta and 13 Jbeta primers. Authors' methods: It was a later analysis that counted tens of millions of unique TCR beta chains, of which some 10 million were shared. Sequenced by immunoSEQ multiplex PCR; TCRdb stores in-frame clones only, minus some. V and J calls and clone size are as listed in that table; D and trimming were resolved from the DNA. The profile shows 70,000 to 80,000 clones, approximately 82% of them singletons. Study conclusions and caveats: Cytomegalovirus-associated status was assigned to some 180 TCR beta chains. Solely CMV serostatus was available to characterize immune exposure.

The chain employs TRBV7-9 and TRBJ2-7, with D unresolved. Sequenced: PBMCs. The TCR originated in a man aged 18 to 30 in good health and CMV-seronegative. DNA for the CDR3: TGTGCCAGCAGCTTAGGGCCCGAGCAGTACTTC. It is translated as CASSLGPEQYF.